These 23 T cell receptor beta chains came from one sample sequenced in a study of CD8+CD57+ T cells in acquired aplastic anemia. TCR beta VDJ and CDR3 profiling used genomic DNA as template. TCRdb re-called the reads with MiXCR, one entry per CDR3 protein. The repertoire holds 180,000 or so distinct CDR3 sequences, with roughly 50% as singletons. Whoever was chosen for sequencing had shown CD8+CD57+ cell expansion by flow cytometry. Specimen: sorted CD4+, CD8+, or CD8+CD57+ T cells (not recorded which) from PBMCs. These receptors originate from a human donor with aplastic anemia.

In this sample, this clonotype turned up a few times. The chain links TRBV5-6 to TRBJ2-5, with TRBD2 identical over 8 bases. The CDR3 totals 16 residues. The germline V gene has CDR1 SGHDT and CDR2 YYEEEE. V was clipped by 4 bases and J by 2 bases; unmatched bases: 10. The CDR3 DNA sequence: TGTGCCAGCAGCGTCCTACTAGCGGTGGGGCAAGAGACCCAGTACTTC. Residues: CASSVLLAVGQETQYF.

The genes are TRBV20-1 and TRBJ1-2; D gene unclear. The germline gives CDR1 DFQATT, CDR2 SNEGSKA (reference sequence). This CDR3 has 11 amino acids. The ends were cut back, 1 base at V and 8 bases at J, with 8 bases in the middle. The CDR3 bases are TGCAGTGCTAGAGGACAAAGGGGCTACACCTTC. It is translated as CSARGQRGYTF.

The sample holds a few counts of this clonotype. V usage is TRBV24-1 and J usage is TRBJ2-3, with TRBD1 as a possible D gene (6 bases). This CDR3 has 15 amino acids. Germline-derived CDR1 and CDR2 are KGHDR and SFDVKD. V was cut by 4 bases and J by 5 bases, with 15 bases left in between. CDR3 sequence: CATSDQGTTGDTQYF. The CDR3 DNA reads TGTGCCACCAGTGACCAGGGGACAACGGGAGATACGCAGTATTTT.

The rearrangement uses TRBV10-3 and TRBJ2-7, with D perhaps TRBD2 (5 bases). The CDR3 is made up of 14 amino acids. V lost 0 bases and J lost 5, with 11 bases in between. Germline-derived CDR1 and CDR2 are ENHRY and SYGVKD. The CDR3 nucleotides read TGTGCCATCAGTGAGTCGCCGGGATACGACGAGCAGTACTTC. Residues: CAISESPGYDEQYF.

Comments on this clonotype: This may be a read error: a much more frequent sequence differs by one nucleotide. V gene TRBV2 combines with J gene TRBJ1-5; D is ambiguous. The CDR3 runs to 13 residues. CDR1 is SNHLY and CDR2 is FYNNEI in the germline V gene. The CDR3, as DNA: TGTACCAGCAGCCGGACGGCGAATCAGCCCCAGCATTTT. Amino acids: CTSSRTANQPQHF.

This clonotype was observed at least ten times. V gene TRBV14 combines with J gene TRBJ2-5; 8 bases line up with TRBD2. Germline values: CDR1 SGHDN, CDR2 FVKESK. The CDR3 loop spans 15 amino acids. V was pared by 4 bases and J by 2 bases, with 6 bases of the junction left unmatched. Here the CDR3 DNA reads TGTGCCAGCAGCCCCTTTAGCGGGATACAAGAGACCCAGTACTTC. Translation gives CASSPFSGIQETQYF.

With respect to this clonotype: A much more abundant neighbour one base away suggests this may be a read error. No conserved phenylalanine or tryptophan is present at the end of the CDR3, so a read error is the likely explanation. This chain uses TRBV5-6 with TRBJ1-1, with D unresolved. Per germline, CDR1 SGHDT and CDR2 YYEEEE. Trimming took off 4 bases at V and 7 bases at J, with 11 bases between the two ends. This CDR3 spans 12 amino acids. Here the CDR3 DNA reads TGTGCCAGCAGCGTGAGAGACATTGAAGCTTTCCTT. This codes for CASSVRDIEAFL.

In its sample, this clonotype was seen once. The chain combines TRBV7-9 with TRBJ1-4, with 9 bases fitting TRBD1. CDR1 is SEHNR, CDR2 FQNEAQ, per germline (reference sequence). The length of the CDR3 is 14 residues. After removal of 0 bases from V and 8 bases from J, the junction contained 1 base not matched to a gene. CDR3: CASSLAGTGEKLFF. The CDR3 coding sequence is TGTGCCAGCAGCTTAGCGGGGACAGGGGAAAAACTGTTTTTT.

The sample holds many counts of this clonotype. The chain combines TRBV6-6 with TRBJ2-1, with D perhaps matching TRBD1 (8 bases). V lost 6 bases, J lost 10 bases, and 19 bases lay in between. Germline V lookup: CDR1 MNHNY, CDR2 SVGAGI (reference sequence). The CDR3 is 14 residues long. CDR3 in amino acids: CASRYRGEGGEQFF. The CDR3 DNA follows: TGTGCCAGCAGGTACAGGGGGGAGGGAGGGGAGCAGTTCTTC.

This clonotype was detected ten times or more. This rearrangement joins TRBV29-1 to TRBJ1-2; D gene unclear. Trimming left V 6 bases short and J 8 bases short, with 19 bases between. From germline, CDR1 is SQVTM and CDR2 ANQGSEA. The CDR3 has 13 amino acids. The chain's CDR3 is CSVGSAASGGYTF. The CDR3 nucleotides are TGCAGCGTCGGTTCGGCCGCGAGTGGGGGCTACACCTTC.

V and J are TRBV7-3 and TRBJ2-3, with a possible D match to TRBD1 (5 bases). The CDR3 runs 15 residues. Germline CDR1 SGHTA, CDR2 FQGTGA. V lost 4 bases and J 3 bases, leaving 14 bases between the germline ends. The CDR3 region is CASSSTDSWTDTQYF. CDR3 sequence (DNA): TGTGCCAGCAGCTCGACAGATTCGTGGACAGATACGCAGTATTTT.

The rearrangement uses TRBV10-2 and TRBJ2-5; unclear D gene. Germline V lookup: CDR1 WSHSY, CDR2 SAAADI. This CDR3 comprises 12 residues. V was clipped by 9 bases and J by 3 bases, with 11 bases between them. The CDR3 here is CASSPQEETQYF. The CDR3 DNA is TGCGCCAGTTCGCCCCAGGAAGAGACCCAGTACTTC.

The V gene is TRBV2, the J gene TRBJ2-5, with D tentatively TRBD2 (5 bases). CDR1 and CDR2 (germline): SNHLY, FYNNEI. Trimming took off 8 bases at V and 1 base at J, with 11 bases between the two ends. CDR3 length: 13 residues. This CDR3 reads CASGRDLQETQYF. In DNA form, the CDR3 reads TGTGCCAGCGGCCGGGATCTCCAAGAGACCCAGTACTTC. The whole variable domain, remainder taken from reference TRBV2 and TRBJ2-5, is EPEVTQTPSHQVTQMGQEVILRCVPISNHLYFYWYRQILGQKVEFLVSFYNNEISEKSEIFDDQFSVERPDGSNFTLKIRSTKLEDSAMYFCASGRDLQETQYFGPGTRLLVL.

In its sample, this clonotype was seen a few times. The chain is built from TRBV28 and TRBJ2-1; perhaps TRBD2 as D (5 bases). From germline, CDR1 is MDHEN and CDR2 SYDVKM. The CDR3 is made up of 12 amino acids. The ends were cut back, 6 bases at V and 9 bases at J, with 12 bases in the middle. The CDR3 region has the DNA TGTGCCAGCAGCTCCGGGAAGGTTGAGCAGTTCTTC. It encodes CASSSGKVEQFF.

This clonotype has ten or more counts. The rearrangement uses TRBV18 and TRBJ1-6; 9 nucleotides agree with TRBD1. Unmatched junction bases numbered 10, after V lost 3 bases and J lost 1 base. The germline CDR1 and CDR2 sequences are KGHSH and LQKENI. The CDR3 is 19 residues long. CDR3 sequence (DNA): TGTGCCAGCTCACCGCCCGGGACAGGGTTTTCGTCCTATAATTCACCCCTCCACTTT. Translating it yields CASSPPGTGFSSYNSPLHF.

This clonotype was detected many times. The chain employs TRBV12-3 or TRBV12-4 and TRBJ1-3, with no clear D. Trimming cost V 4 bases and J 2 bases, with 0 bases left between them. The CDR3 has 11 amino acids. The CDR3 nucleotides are TGTGCCAGCAGTTCTGGAAACACCATATATTTT. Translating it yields CASSSGNTIYF.

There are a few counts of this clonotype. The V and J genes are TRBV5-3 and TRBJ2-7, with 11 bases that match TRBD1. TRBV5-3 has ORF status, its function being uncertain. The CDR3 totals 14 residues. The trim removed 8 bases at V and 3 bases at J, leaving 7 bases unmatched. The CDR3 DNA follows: TGTGCCAGCAGCCCTGGGACAGGGGGCTACGAGCAGTACTTC. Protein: CASSPGTGGYEQYF.

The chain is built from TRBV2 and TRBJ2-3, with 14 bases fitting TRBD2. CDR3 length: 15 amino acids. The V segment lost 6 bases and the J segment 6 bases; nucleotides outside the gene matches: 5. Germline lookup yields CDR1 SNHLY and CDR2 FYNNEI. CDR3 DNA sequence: TGTGCCAGCAGGGGGACTAGCGGGAGCCGCGATACGCAGTATTTT. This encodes CASRGTSGSRDTQYF.

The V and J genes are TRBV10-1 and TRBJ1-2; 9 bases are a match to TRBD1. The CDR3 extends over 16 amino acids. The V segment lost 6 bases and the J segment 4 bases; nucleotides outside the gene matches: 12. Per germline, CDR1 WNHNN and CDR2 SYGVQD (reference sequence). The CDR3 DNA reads TGCGCCAGCAGACTCCGGGACAGGGTTTTCCCCTATGGCTACACCTTC. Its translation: CASRLRDRVFPYGYTF.

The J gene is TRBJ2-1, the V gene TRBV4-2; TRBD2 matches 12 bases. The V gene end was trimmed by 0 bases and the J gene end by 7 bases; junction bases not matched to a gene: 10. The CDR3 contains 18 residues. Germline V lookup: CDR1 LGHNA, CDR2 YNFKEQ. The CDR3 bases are TGTGCCAGCAGCCAAGAAAGGACACTAGCGGGGGGTTCAAATGAGCAGTTCTTC. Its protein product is CASSQERTLAGGSNEQFF.

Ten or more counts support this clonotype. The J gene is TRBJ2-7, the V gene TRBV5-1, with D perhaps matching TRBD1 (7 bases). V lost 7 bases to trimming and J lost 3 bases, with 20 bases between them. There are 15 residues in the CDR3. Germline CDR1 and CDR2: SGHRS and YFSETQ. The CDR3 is CASAAQEGAGYEQYF. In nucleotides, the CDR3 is TGCGCCAGCGCCGCGCAGGAGGGGGCGGGCTACGAGCAGTACTTC. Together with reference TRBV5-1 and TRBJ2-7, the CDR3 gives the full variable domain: KAGVTQTPRYLIKTRGQQVTLSCSPISGHRSVSWYQQTPGQGLQFLFEYFSETQRNKGNFPGRFSGRQFSNSRSEMNVSTLELGDSALYLCASAAQEGAGYEQYFGPGTRLTVT.

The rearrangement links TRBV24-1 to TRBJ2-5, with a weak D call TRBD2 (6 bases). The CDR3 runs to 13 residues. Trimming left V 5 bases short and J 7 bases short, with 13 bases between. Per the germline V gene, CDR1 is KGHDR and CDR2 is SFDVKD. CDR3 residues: CATSGAGTATQYF. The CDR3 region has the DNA TGTGCCACCAGTGGGGCAGGGACTGCGACCCAGTACTTC.

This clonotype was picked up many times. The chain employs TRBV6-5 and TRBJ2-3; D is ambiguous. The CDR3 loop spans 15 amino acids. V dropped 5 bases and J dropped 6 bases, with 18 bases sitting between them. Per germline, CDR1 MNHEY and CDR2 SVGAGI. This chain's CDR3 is CASSPARAPRDTQYF. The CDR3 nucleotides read TGTGCCAGCAGTCCCGCGCGAGCCCCGAGGGATACGCAGTATTTT.